This T cell receptor (beta chain) was documented in a study of molecular identifiers for immune sequencing clone quantification. Study outcomes and limitations: Among effectors, clones above 20 RNA copies held over 98% of molecules; among naive cells, under 1%.

TCR libraries were built in bulk with a published protocol and specific TCR primers. TCRdb reprocessed the PCR reads via MiXCR and lists one record per CDR3 protein. The data show around 460,000 distinct CDR3 sequences, with 25% seen just once and 0.7% to 0.9% held by the top ten. The CDR3 length is 14 residues. V gave up 0 bases and J gave up 0 bases, with 5 bases separating them. Germline assignment: CDR1 MNHEY and CDR2 SMNVEV (reference sequence). Note on this clonotype: What it binds is not known.

The sequence was collected from a human donor in good health. Some libraries in this study had Jurkat cell RNA spiked in. This sequence joins TRBV27 and TRBJ1-1; D gene unclear. The sequenced sample was naive CD8+ T cells from blood, with Jurkat cell RNA spiked in. The subset here: FACS-sorted CD8+CD4-CCR7+CD45RA+ naive T cells. DNA for the CDR3: TGTGCCAGCAGTTTATCCAAGATGAACACTGAAGCTTTCTTT. Translated: CASSLSKMNTEAFF.